This TCR beta chain was recovered during a study of blood T cell repertoires in COVID-19. Study-level background: Sample material is recorded as cDNA or gDNA derived from T cells, B-cell-depleted T cells, or PBMCs.

The ends lost 4 bases at V and 2 bases at J; junction bases unmatched: 8. Germline CDR1 and CDR2: PRHDT and FYEKMQ (reference sequence). The CDR3 is 16 residues long. Participants spanned ages about 18 to 100 years and resided in 20 to 30 US areas. Researchers sorted participants into cohorts using their self-reported clinical history. All exposed participants met a person with COVID-19 within 2 weeks before entering the study. Assay: immunoSEQ multiplex PCR; the TCRdb copy retains only in-frame clones and omits some. This table has around 250,000 clones, about 90% appearing once. The receptor's source is a woman in her 40s who had been exposed to COVID-19. The gene calls are TRBV13 and TRBJ2-5, with 9 bases identical to TRBD2. Sequencing was carried out using PBMCs or T cells enriched from blood (not recorded which). The CDR3 region has the DNA TGTGCCAGCAGCTATCGGACTAGCGCTGGACAAGAGACCCAGTACTTC. Protein sequence: CASSYRTSAGQETQYF.